The 25 T cell receptor beta chains below were found in one sample sequenced in a study of cytomegalovirus exposure and HLA in healthy donors. Primers for the PCR totalled 60 Vbeta and 13 Jbeta. Measured with immunoSEQ multiplex PCR; TCRdb has only the in-frame clones, and not every one. Of over 110,000 clones in the sample, 75% to 90% were seen once. Sequences were obtained from PBMCs. Receptors were obtained from a man aged 40-49 years in good health and CMV-seronegative.

As DNA, the CDR3 is TGCGCCAGCAGCCAAGCCCTTCGAGGTATGAACACTGAAGCTTTCTTT. Translating it yields CASSQALRGMNTEAFF. The chain employs TRBV4-1 and TRBJ1-1; unclear D gene. The ends were cut back, 1 base at V and 0 bases at J, with 12 bases in the middle. The length of the CDR3 is 16 residues. Germline-derived CDR1 and CDR2 are MGHRA and YSYEKL.

The chain uses TRBV7-2 and TRBJ1-1; TRBD1 aligns across 9 bases. The CDR3 sequence is 13 residues long. The V gene's germline CDR1 is SGHTA and CDR2 FQGNSA. With 6 bases clipped from V and 10 bases from J, the junction kept 9 bases outside the gene matches. CDR3 DNA: TGTGCCAGCAGTCTGAACAGGGGGCGCGGAGCTTTCTTT. Its protein is CASSLNRGRGAFF. Variable domain in full (rest from reference TRBV7-2 and TRBJ1-1): GAGVSQSPSNKVTEKGKDVELRCDPISGHTALYWYRQSLGQGLEFLIYFQGNSAPDKSGLPSDRFSAERTGGSVSTLTIQRTQQEDSAVYLCASSLNRGRGAFFGQGTRLTVV.

The chain employs TRBV12-5 and TRBJ2-1; D possibly corresponds to TRBD2 (5 bases). The CDR3 loop spans 15 amino acids. Trimming pared 1 base from V and 2 bases from J, leaving 9 bases between. Germline V gene data show CDR1 as LGHNT and CDR2 as FRNRAP. CDR3 in amino acids: CASGLGSGPYNEQFF. CDR3 sequence (DNA): TGTGCTAGTGGTTTGGGGAGCGGACCCTACAATGAGCAGTTCTTC. Variable domain in full (rest from reference TRBV12-5 and TRBJ2-1): DARVTQTPRHKVTEMGQEVTMRCQPILGHNTVFWYRQTMMQGLELLAYFRNRAPLDDSGMPKDRFSAEMPDATLATLKIQPSEPRDSAVYFCASGLGSGPYNEQFFGPGTRLTVL.

The genes are TRBV30 and TRBJ1-2, with TRBD1 as a possible D gene (5 bases). Germline lookup yields CDR1 GTSNPN and CDR2 SVGIG (reference sequence). Deletions cut 4 bases from V and 8 bases from J, with 14 bases between. The CDR3 has 12 residues. CDR3 sequence (DNA): TGTGCCTGGACGCCAGGGATACGCGGCTACACCTTC. Its protein product is CAWTPGIRGYTF.

The CDR3 DNA reads as TGTGCCAGCTCACTTAGTTCTGAAGCTTTCTTT. This codes for CASSLSSEAFF. This chain links TRBV18 with TRBJ1-1, with D unresolved. The CDR3 totals 11 residues. CDR1 is KGHSH, CDR2 LQKENI, per germline. The ends were cut back, 4 bases at V and 6 bases at J, with 6 bases in the middle.

The CDR3 here is CASSDGILRTGEDYGYTF. For the CDR3, the DNA is TGTGCCAGCAGCGACGGTATCTTGCGGACAGGGGAGGACTATGGCTACACCTTC. The genes are TRBV9 and TRBJ1-2; 9 bases line up with TRBD1. This CDR3 contains 18 residues. CDR1 is SGDLS and CDR2 is YYNGEE in the germline V gene. V gave up 3 bases and J gave up 3 bases; unmatched junction bases: 15.

V usage is TRBV7-6 and J usage is TRBJ1-5, with D possibly matching TRBD1 (6 bases). There are 16 residues in the CDR3. Between the trimmed V and J ends, which lost 1 base and 4 bases, there was a span of 14 bases. Germline CDR1 and CDR2: SGHVS and FNYEAQ. The CDR3 reads CASSLGGGLGNQPQHF. The CDR3, as DNA: TGTGCCAGCAGCTTAGGAGGGGGATTGGGGAATCAGCCCCAGCATTTT.

The chain carries TRBV28 and TRBJ1-2, with unresolved D. The CDR3 is made up of 10 amino acids. Trimming stripped 3 bases from V and 7 bases from J, with 3 bases between. Looked up from germline, CDR1 is MDHEN and CDR2 is SYDVKM. CDR3: CASSFRGYTF. The CDR3 coding sequence is TGTGCCAGCAGTTTCCGTGGCTACACCTTC.

This rearrangement joins TRBV7-8 to TRBJ2-3; 9 bases match TRBD2. With 3 bases clipped from V and 6 bases from J, the junction kept 10 bases outside the gene matches. Germline V gives CDR1 SGHVS, CDR2 FQNEAQ. CDR3 length: 16 amino acids. The CDR3 protein is CASSFLAGDVADTQYF. The CDR3 DNA is TGTGCCAGCAGCTTCTTAGCGGGGGATGTGGCGGATACGCAGTATTTT.

This chain uses TRBV7-2 with TRBJ2-5; 10 bases map to TRBD2. The J call could be wrong; TRBJ2-7 is a better fit for the DNA end. Per germline, CDR1 SGHTA and CDR2 FQGNSA. This CDR3 contains 17 residues. This CDR3 reads CASSLGLSGGGAYEQYF. The CDR3 DNA reads TGTGCCAGCAGCTTAGGGCTGAGCGGGGGGGGCGCCTACGAGCAGTACTTC.

This clone occurred a few times. The chain couples TRBV2 to TRBJ2-3, with a weak D call TRBD2 (5 bases). The CDR3 runs to 15 residues. V gave up 6 bases and J gave up 6 bases, with 19 bases separating them. Germline loops: CDR1 SNHLY, CDR2 FYNNEI. The CDR3 coding sequence is TGTGCCAGCAGAAGGAGGCTAGCCCTAAGGGATACGCAGTATTTT. Amino acid sequence: CASRRRLALRDTQYF.

The chain recombines TRBV19 with TRBJ2-2; 7 positions match TRBD1. Germline V lookup: CDR1 LNHDA, CDR2 SQIVND (reference sequence). The CDR3 runs to 14 residues. V was pared by 5 bases and J by 4 bases, with 4 bases of the junction left unmatched. The CDR3 region has the DNA TGTGCCAGTAGTTTGACAGGGTTCACCGGGGAGCTGTTTTTT. Its protein product is CASSLTGFTGELFF.

This clone was counted a single time. The chain carries TRBV4-3 and TRBJ1-1; D unresolved. Deletions cut 0 bases from V and 4 bases from J, with 15 bases between. Germline values: CDR1 LGHNA, CDR2 YSLEER. The CDR3 is made up of 16 amino acids. The CDR3 bases are TGCGCCAGCAGCCAAGACCTCGTTAGGGAGGGCACTGAAGCTTTCTTT. It translates to CASSQDLVREGTEAFF.

This chain joins TRBV15 and TRBJ1-5; 7 bases align to TRBD1. V dropped 2 bases and J dropped 1; count of bases not matched to a gene: 11. This CDR3 contains 18 residues. Germline V gene sequence: CDR1 LNHNV, CDR2 YYDKDF (reference sequence). CDR3 sequence reads: CATSRTMTGMASNQPQHF. In DNA form, the CDR3 reads TGTGCCACCAGCAGAACCATGACAGGGATGGCGAGCAATCAGCCCCAGCATTTT.

This sequence joins TRBV7-8 and TRBJ2-2; D not certain. Per germline, CDR1 SGHVS and CDR2 FQNEAQ. This CDR3 spans 15 amino acids. V lost 5 bases and J 6 bases, leaving 16 bases between the germline ends. The CDR3 is CASSHRRILSGELFF. The CDR3, as DNA: TGTGCCAGCAGCCATAGGCGGATCCTTTCCGGGGAGCTGTTTTTT. The whole variable domain, remainder taken from reference TRBV7-8 and TRBJ2-2, is GAGVSQSPRYKVAKRGQDVALRCDPISGHVSLFWYQQALGQGPEFLTYFQNEAQLDKSGLPSDRFFAERPEGSVSTLKIQRTQQEDSAVYLCASSHRRILSGELFFGEGSRLTVL.

This clone came up a few times. V and J are TRBV28 and TRBJ1-1, with D possibly being TRBD1 (6 bases). Between the trimmed V and J ends, which lost 1 base and 6 bases, there was a span of 12 bases. The CDR3 contains 14 residues. Germline V gene data show CDR1 as MDHEN and CDR2 as SYDVKM. Here the CDR3 DNA reads TGTGCCAGCAGTTTATATCAGGGGTGGGCTGAAGCTTTCTTT. Protein sequence: CASSLYQGWAEAFF.

This chain uses TRBV27 with TRBJ1-5, with TRBD1 matching 7 bases. Germline V gives CDR1 MNHEY, CDR2 SMNVEV (reference sequence). The CDR3 extends over 16 amino acids. The ends lost 4 bases at V and 4 bases at J; junction bases unmatched: 10. The CDR3 DNA reads TGTGCCAGCAGTTCGACAGGTAGGGGGCTTAATCAGCCCCAGCATTTT. Translating gives CASSSTGRGLNQPQHF.

The genes are TRBV7-9 and TRBJ2-3, with D perhaps TRBD1 (6 bases). CDR1 SEHNR and CDR2 FQNEAQ come from the germline V gene (reference sequence). The CDR3 loop spans 12 amino acids. With 5 bases removed from V and 6 bases from J, the gap between germline ends came to 9 bases. The CDR3 sequence: CASSTTGDTQYF. For the CDR3, the DNA is TGTGCCAGCAGCACAACAGGGGATACGCAGTATTTT.

Concerning this clone itself: The same CDR3 arises from other DNA sequences in this sample as well. The chain is built from TRBV18 and TRBJ1-1; perhaps TRBD1 as D (6 bases). The V and J ends lost 6 bases and 11 bases respectively, with 19 bases between them. CDR3 length: 13 amino acids. The V gene's germline CDR1 is KGHSH and CDR2 LQKENI. CDR3 bases: TGTGCCAGCTCTGAGGCGGGGGGCGTCGGCGCTTTCTTT. It translates to CASSEAGGVGAFF.

This rearrangement joins TRBV6-5 to TRBJ1-2; a weak D match, TRBD1 (5 bases). V gave up 2 bases and J gave up 2 bases, with 12 bases separating them. The CDR3 contains 15 residues. Germline assignment: CDR1 MNHEY and CDR2 SVGAGI. CDR3 DNA: TGTGCCAGCAGTTACGGCAACAGGAGAAACTATGGCTACACCTTC. This codes for CASSYGNRRNYGYTF.

J is TRBJ2-1 and V is TRBV6-4, with TRBD1 matching 7 bases. CDR3 length equals 15 residues. V dropped 5 bases and J dropped 4; count of bases not matched to a gene: 8. Germline values: CDR1 MRHNA, CDR2 SNTAGT. This CDR3 reads CASSSTGWLYNEQFF. The CDR3 DNA reads TGTGCCAGCAGTTCGACAGGGTGGCTGTACAATGAGCAGTTCTTC.

The rearrangement links TRBV5-8 to TRBJ1-3; D possibly corresponds to TRBD1 (5 bases). Trimming pared 6 bases from V and 2 bases from J, leaving 12 bases between. The CDR3 is 14 residues long. The germline CDR1 and CDR2 sequences are SGHTS and YDEGEE. The CDR3 coding sequence is TGTGCCAGCAATAGGGGCAGAACTGGAAACACCATATATTTT. This encodes CASNRGRTGNTIYF.

This chain links TRBV19 with TRBJ1-1; no clear D. V was pared by 1 base and J by 1 base, with 7 bases between. CDR3 size: 14 residues. Germline CDR1 and CDR2: LNHDA and SQIVND (reference sequence). The CDR3, as DNA: TGTGCCAGTAGTATAGTTAACACGAACACTGAAGCTTTCTTT. Its translation: CASSIVNTNTEAFF.

The rearrangement uses TRBV28 and TRBJ1-2; 8 bases map to TRBD1. The germline V gene encodes CDR1 MDHEN and CDR2 SYDVKM. Trimming removed 7 bases from V and 9 bases from J; junction bases left unmatched: 10. The CDR3 is made up of 13 amino acids. CDR3 residues: CASTPDREGRYTF. The CDR3 region has the DNA TGTGCCAGCACCCCGGACAGGGAGGGCCGCTACACCTTC.

The chain links TRBV5-1 to TRBJ1-2; D perhaps matches TRBD1 (5 bases). The CDR3 runs to 14 residues. Trimming shortened V by 4 bases and J by 4 bases, and 14 bases separated the two germline ends. Per germline, CDR1 SGHRS and CDR2 YFSETQ. The CDR3 DNA reads as TGCGCCAGCAGCGAGACTCAGGGTATCTATGGCTACACCTTC. Translating it yields CASSETQGIYGYTF.